Shown below are 14 T cell receptor beta chains from a single sample sequenced in a study of cytomegalovirus exposure and HLA in healthy donors. PCR amplification relied on 60 Vbeta primers (plus 13 Jbeta primers). Here immunoSEQ multiplex PCR was the method, and the copy in TCRdb shows in-frame clones only, minus some. The table lists about 150,000 clones, roughly 76% of them singletons. Sequenced input: PBMCs. These receptors were collected from a woman aged 25 to 39 in good health and CMV-seronegative.

This clone turned up a few times. This chain's CDR3 is CASSQFLGLGEQYF. CDR3 coding DNA: TGTGCCAGCAGCCAATTCCTCGGGTTGGGCGAGCAGTACTTC. The rearrangement uses TRBV16 and TRBJ2-7; unclear D gene. The CDR3 consists of 14 residues. Looked up from germline, CDR1 is KGHSY and CDR2 is FQNENV. V was shortened by 1 base and J by 6 bases, with 13 bases between the two germline ends.

The chain recombines TRBV19 with TRBJ2-7; D is unresolved. V was clipped by 0 bases and J by 3 bases, with 12 bases between them. The CDR3 is made up of 15 amino acids. Germline V gives CDR1 LNHDA, CDR2 SQIVND (reference sequence). The CDR3 reads CASSIEHTSNYEQYF. CDR3 nucleotides: TGTGCCAGTAGTATAGAACATACCTCAAACTACGAGCAGTACTTC. Filled out from reference TRBV19 and TRBJ2-7, the complete variable domain reads DGGITQSPKYLFRKEGQNVTLSCEQNLNHDAMYWYRQDPGQGLRLIYYSQIVNDFQKGDIAEGYSVSREKKESFPLTVTSAQKNPTAFYLCASSIEHTSNYEQYFGPGTRLTVT.

The V and J genes are TRBV19 and TRBJ1-1; a possible D gene is TRBD1 (5 bases). V lost 3 bases, J lost 5 bases, and 7 bases lay in between. This CDR3 has 12 amino acids. Germline CDR1 LNHDA, CDR2 SQIVND (reference sequence). The CDR3, as DNA: TGTGCCAGTAGTATCCGGGGGACTGAAGCTTTCTTT. Translating it yields CASSIRGTEAFF.

The chain links TRBV6-5 to TRBJ1-2; D is possibly TRBD1 (5 bases). The germline V and J ends were trimmed by 2 bases and 4 bases, with 17 bases remaining between them. This CDR3 has 16 residues. Germline V lookup: CDR1 MNHEY, CDR2 SVGAGI. The CDR3 is CASSYGPGLRGYGYTF. The DNA of the CDR3 is TGTGCCAGCAGTTACGGACCGGGCCTAAGGGGCTATGGCTACACCTTC.

The chain uses TRBV7-9 and TRBJ2-7, with 14 bases lining up with TRBD2. The V gene's germline CDR1 is SEHNR and CDR2 FQNEAQ (reference sequence). The V and J ends lost 1 base and 1 base, in that order; junction bases with no gene match: 3. CDR3 size: 17 residues. Here the CDR3 reads CASSLVGTSGGSYEQYF. The CDR3 DNA is TGTGCCAGCAGCTTAGTGGGGACTAGCGGGGGTTCCTACGAGCAGTACTTC.

This clone has a handful of counts. The junction shows a germline mismatch at one end, possibly a read error. The chain is built from TRBV10-2 and TRBJ1-4; TRBD1 agrees at 9 bases. The germline V gene encodes CDR1 WSHSY and CDR2 SAAADI. There are 15 residues in the CDR3. The CDR3 spells CASSDTGGTWGRQLF. CDR3 DNA sequence: TGCGCCAGCAGTGATACAGGGGGCACCTGGGGGCGACAGCTATTT.

The chain couples TRBV28 to TRBJ2-7, with TRBD2 matching 8 bases. Germline loops: CDR1 MDHEN, CDR2 SYDVKM. CDR3 length equals 17 residues. Trimming at V came to 3 bases and at J to 3 bases, leaving 13 bases not matched to a gene. Written as DNA, the CDR3 is TGTGCCAGCAGTTTTGGTCCCCCTTCAGCGGGAGACTACGAGCAGTACTTC. Residues: CASSFGPPSAGDYEQYF.

Only a few counts were recorded for this clone. The J gene is TRBJ1-1, the V gene TRBV6-6, with 7 bases lining up with TRBD1. The V gene end was trimmed by 7 bases and the J gene end by 1 base; junction bases not matched to a gene: 9. The CDR3 is made up of 15 amino acids. CDR1 is MNHNY, CDR2 SVGAGI, per germline (reference sequence). CDR3 bases: TGTGCCAGCAACCAACAGGGGACTGCGAACACTGAAGCTTTCTTT. Its protein is CASNQQGTANTEAFF.

The chain employs TRBV29-1 and TRBJ1-3, with 7 bases lining up with TRBD1. V lost 3 bases, J lost 8 bases, and 1 base stayed unmatched. The length of the CDR3 is 11 residues. Germline CDR1 reads SQVTM; CDR2 reads ANQGSEA. In nucleotides, the CDR3 is TGCAGCGTTGACAGGGGGGACACCATATATTTT. Protein: CSVDRGDTIYF.

The chain links TRBV7-9 to TRBJ2-5; TRBD2 might be the D (5 bases). The CDR3 is 15 amino acids. CDR1 and CDR2 from the germline V gene are SEHNR and FQNEAQ (reference sequence). Deletions cut 1 base from V and 2 bases from J, with 11 bases between. As DNA, the CDR3 is TGTGCCAGCAGCTTAGGGGAGAAGGTTCAAGAGACCCAGTACTTC. Its protein is CASSLGEKVQETQYF.

This clone has only one observation. The conserved phenylalanine or tryptophan is not found at the CDR3 terminus, so this likely reflects a read error. The chain combines TRBV15 with TRBJ1-1; D unclear. The CDR3 sequence is 16 residues long. The V gene's germline CDR1 is LNHNV and CDR2 YYDKDF (reference sequence). CDR3 sequence: CATSRDLARTYTEAFS. The CDR3 DNA follows: TGTGCCACCAGCAGAGATTTGGCCCGAACGTACACTGAGGCTTTCTCT.

The J gene is TRBJ2-3, the V gene TRBV7-2; perhaps TRBD1 as D (5 bases). The germline gives CDR1 SGHTA, CDR2 FQGNSA. CDR3 length: 16 amino acids. V was trimmed by 4 bases and J by 0 bases, leaving 14 bases between them. CDR3 nucleotides: TGTGCCAGCAGCTCCGCAGGGTCCACGAGCACAGATACGCAGTATTTT. It translates to CASSSAGSTSTDTQYF.

The V call is TRBV7-9, the J call TRBJ2-7; 8 nucleotides match TRBD1. Germline loops: CDR1 SEHNR, CDR2 FQNEAQ (reference sequence). V trimming: 4 bases; J trimming: 1 base; junction bases outside the gene matches: 6. The CDR3 is 15 amino acids. The DNA of the CDR3 is TGTGCCAGCAGCTCCGGAAGGACAGGGTCCTACGAGCAGTACTTC. Translating it yields CASSSGRTGSYEQYF.

The gene calls are TRBV9 and TRBJ2-2; possibly TRBD1 for D (5 bases). This CDR3 is 16 amino acids long. Germline CDR1 reads SGDLS; CDR2 reads YYNGEE. The V end lost 0 bases, the J end lost 8 bases, and 17 bases lay between the germline ends. DNA for the CDR3: TGTGCCAGCAGCGTAGCGGGCAGGGTCTCTTCTGGGGAGCTGTTTTTT. This encodes CASSVAGRVSSGELFF.